The sequence of this TCR beta chain was determined in a study of blood T cell repertoires in COVID-19. Sequencing used immunoSEQ multiplex PCR; TCRdb keeps in-frame clones, though not all of them. Among 200,000 to 300,000 clones listed, 84% were seen once. Trimming removed 7 bases from V and 3 bases from J, with 10 bases in between. Germline CDR1 is MNHEY and CDR2 is SVGAGI. The CDR3 spans 12 residues. The sequence derives from a man aged 60 to 75 with acute or convalescent COVID-19. The chain links TRBV6-5 to TRBJ2-7, with D possibly matching TRBD1 (6 bases). The sample consisted of peripheral blood. The CDR3 DNA sequence: TGTGCCAGCAACAGGGTCGGCTACGAGCAGTACTTC. Its translation is CASNRVGYEQYF.